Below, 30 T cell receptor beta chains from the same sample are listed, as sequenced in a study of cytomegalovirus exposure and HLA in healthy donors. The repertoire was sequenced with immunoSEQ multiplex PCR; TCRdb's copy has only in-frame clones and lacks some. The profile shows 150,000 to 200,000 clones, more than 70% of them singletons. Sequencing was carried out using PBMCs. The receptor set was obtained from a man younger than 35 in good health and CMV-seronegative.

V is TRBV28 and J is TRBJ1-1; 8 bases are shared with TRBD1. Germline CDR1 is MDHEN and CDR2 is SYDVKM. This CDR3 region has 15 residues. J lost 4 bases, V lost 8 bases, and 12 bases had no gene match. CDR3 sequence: CASGGDRSVGTEAFF. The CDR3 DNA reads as TGTGCCAGCGGCGGGGACAGGTCAGTGGGCACTGAAGCTTTCTTT.

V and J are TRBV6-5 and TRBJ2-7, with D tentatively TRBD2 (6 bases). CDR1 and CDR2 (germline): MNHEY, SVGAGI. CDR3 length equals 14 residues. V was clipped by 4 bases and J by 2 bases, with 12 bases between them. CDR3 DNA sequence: TGTGCCAGCAGTTGGGGCGGGAACCCCTACGAGCAGTACTTC. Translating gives CASSWGGNPYEQYF.

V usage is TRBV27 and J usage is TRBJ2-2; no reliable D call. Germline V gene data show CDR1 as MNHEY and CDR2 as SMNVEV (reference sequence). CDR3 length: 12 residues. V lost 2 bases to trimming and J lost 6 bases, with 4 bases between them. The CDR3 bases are TGTGCCAGCAGTTTACGGTCCGGGGAGCTGTTTTTT. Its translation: CASSLRSGELFF.

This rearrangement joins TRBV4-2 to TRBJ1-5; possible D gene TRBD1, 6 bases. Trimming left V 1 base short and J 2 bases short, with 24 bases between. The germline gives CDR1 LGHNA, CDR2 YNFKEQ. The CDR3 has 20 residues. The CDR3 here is CASSQVGTGQLYWGNQPQHF. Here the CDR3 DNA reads TGTGCCAGCAGCCAAGTCGGAACCGGACAGTTATATTGGGGCAATCAGCCCCAGCATTTT.

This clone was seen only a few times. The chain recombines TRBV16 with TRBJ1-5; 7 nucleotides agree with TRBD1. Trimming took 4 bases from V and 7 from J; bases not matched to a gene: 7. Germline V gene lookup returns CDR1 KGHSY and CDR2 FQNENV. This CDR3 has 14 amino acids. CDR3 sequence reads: CASSPRQGDQPQHF. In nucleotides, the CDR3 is TGTGCCAGCAGCCCCCGACAGGGAGACCAGCCCCAGCATTTT.

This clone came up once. In nucleotides, the CDR3 is TGCGCCAGCAGCAATGGGGAGGGGCCGAGCACAGATACGCAGTATTTT. Its translation: CASSNGEGPSTDTQYF. This rearrangement joins TRBV4-1 to TRBJ2-3; 7 bases are shared with TRBD2. Germline V gives CDR1 MGHRA, CDR2 YSYEKL. CDR3 length equals 16 residues. With V trimmed by 5 bases and J by 0 bases, 8 bases remained unmatched.

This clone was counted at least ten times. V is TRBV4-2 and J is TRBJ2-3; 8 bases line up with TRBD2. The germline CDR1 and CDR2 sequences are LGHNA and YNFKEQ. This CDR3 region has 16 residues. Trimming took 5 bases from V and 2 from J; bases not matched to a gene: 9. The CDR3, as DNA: TGTGCCAGCAGCAAAGGACGGGAGGGCCCCACAGATACGCAGTATTTT. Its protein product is CASSKGREGPTDTQYF.

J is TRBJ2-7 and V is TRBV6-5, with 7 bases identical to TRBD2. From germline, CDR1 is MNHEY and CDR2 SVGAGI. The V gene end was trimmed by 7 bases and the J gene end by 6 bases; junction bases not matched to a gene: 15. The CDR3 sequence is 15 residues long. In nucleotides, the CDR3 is TGTGCCAGCAACTATTTTGGAGGGAGGGCCGGCGAGCAGTACTTC. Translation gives CASNYFGGRAGEQYF.

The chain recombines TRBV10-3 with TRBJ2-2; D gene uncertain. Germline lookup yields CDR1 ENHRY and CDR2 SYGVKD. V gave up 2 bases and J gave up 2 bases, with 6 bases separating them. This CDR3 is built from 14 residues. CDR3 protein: CAISEGRNTGELFF. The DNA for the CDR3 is TGTGCCATCAGTGAGGGCAGAAACACCGGGGAGCTGTTTTTT.

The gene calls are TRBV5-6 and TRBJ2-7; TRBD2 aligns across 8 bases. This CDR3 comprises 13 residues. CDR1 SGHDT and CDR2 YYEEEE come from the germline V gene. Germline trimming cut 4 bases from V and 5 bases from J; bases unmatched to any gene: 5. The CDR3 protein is CASSSSGIHEQYF. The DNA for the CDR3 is TGTGCCAGCAGCAGTAGCGGGATCCACGAGCAGTACTTC.

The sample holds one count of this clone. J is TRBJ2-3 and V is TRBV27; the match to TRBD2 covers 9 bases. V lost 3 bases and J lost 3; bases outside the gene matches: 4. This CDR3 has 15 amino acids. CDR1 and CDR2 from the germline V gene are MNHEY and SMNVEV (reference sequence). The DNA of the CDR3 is TGTGCCAGCAGTTTTAGCGGGAGAGGGACAGATACGCAGTATTTT. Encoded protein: CASSFSGRGTDTQYF.

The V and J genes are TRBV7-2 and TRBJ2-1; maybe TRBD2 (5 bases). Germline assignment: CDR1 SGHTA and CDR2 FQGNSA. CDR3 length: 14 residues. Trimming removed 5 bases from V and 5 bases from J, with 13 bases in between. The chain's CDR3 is CASSARTSDNEQFF. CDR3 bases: TGTGCCAGCAGCGCACGGACTTCCGACAATGAGCAGTTCTTC.

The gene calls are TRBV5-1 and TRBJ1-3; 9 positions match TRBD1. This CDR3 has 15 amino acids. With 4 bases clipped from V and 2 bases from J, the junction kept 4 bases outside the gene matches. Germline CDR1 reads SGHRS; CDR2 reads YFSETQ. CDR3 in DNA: TGCGCCAGCAGCCCGGACAGGGGCCCTGGAAACACCATATATTTT. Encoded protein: CASSPDRGPGNTIYF.

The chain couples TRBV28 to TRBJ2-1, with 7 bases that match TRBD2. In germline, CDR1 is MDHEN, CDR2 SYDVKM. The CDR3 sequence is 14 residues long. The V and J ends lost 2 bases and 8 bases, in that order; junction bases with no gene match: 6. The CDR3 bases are TGTGCCAGCAGTTTACTCCTAGGGAGGGATGAGCAGTTCTTC. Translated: CASSLLLGRDEQFF.

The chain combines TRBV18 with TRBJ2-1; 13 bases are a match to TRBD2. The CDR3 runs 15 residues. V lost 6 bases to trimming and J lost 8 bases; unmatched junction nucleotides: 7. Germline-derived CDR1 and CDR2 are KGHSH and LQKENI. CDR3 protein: CASSPTSGGIHEQFF. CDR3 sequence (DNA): TGTGCCAGCTCTCCGACTAGCGGGGGGATCCATGAGCAGTTCTTC.

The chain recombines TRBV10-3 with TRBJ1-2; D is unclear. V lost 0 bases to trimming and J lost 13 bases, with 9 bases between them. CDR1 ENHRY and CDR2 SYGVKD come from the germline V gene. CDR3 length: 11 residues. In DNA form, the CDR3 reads TGTGCCATCAGTGAGTCGCGGCTTCTCACCTTC. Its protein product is CAISESRLLTF.

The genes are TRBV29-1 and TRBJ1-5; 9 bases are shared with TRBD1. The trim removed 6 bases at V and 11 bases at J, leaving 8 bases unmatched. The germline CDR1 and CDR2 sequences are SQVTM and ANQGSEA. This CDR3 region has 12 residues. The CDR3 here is CSVQGQGTAQHF. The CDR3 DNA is TGCAGCGTCCAGGGACAGGGAACAGCCCAGCATTTT.

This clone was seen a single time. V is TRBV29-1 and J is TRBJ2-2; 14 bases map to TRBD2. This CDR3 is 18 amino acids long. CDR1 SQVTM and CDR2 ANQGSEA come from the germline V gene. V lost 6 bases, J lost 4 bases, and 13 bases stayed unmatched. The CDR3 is CSVSSSTSGGAITGELFF. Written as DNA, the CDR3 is TGCAGCGTCTCGTCATCGACTAGCGGGGGGGCCATCACCGGGGAGCTGTTTTTT.

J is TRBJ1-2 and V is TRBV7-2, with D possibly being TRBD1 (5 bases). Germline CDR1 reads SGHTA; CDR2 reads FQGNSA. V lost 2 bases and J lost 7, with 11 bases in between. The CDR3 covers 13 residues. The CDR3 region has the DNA TGTGCCAGCAGCTTAAACCAGGGCAGTGGCTACACCTTC. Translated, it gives CASSLNQGSGYTF.

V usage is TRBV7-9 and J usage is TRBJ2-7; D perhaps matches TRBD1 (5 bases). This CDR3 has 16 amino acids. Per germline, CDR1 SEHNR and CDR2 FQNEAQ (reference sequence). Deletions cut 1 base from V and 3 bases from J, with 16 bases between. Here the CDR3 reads CASSLDSGLDSYEQYV. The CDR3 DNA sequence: TGTGCCAGCAGCTTAGACTCAGGGTTGGATAGCTACGAGCAGTACGTC.

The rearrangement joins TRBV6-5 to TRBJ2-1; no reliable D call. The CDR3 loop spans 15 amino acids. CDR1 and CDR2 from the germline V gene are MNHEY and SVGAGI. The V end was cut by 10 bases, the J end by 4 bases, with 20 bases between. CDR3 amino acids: CATRLAGTLYNEQFF. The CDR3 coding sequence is TGTGCCACCAGATTAGCTGGCACCCTTTACAATGAGCAGTTCTTC.

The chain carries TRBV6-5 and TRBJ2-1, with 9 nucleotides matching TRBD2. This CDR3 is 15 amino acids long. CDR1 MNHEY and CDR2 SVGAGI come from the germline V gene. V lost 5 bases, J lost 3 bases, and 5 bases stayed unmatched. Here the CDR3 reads CASSRAGGLYNEQFF. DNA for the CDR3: TGTGCCAGCAGTAGAGCGGGGGGACTCTACAATGAGCAGTTCTTC.

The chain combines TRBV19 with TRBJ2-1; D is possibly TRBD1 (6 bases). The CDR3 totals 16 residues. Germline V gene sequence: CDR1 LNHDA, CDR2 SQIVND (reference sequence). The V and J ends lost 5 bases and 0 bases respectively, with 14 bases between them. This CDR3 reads CASSPWGRSSYNEQFF. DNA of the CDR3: TGTGCCAGTAGTCCCTGGGGGCGGAGCTCCTACAATGAGCAGTTCTTC.

The CDR3: CASSLDFTGSSSYEQYF. As DNA, the CDR3 is TGTGCCAGCAGCTTGGATTTTACGGGGAGCAGCTCCTACGAGCAGTACTTC. The J gene is TRBJ2-7, the V gene TRBV5-6; TRBD2 is a possible D gene (5 bases). Germline V gene sequence: CDR1 SGHDT, CDR2 YYEEEE. This CDR3 is built from 17 residues. Trimming pared 0 bases from V and 0 bases from J, leaving 16 bases between.

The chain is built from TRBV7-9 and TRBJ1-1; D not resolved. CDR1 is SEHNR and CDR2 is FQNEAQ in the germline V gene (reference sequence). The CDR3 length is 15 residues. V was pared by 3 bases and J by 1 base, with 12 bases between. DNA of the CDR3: TGTGCCAGCAGCTTTAGGGAGGTAGGGAACACTGAAGCTTTCTTT. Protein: CASSFREVGNTEAFF.

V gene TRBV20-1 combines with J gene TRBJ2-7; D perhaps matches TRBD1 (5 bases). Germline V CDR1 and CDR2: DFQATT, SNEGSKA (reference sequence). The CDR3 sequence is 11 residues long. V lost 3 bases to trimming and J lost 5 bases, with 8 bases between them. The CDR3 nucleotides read TGCAGTGCTAGCCCCAGGGACGAGCAGTACTTC. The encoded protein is CSASPRDEQYF.

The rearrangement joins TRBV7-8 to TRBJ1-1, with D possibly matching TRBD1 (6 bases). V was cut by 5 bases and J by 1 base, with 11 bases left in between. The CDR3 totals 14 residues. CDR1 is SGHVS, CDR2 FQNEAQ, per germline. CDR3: CASSPRGKNTEAFF. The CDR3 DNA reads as TGTGCCAGCAGCCCCAGGGGTAAGAACACTGAAGCTTTCTTT.

The CDR3 coding sequence is TGTGCCAGCAGCCCGGGACAGGGCTTACATGGCTACACCTTC. Its translation is CASSPGQGLHGYTF. V and J are TRBV11-2 and TRBJ1-2, with 9 bases aligning to TRBD1. Germline CDR1 reads SGHAT; CDR2 reads FQNNGV. CDR3 size: 14 residues. V lost 5 bases and J lost 6; bases outside the gene matches: 7.

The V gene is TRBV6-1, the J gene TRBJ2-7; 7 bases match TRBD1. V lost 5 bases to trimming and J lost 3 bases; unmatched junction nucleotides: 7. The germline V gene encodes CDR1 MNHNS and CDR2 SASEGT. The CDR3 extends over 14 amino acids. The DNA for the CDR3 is TGTGCCAGCAGTTTCCGGGACAGAGACTACGAGCAGTACTTC. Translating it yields CASSFRDRDYEQYF.

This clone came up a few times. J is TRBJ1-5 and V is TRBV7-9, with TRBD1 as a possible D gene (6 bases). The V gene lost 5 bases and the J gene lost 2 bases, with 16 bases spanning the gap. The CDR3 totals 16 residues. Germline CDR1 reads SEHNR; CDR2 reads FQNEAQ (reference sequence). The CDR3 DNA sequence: TGTGCCAGCAGCCCCGGGACACCCATGGGCAATCAGCCCCAGCATTTT. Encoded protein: CASSPGTPMGNQPQHF.